One T cell receptor beta chain is described in this entry. This sample was included in a study of technical replicates of blood from a handful of donors. The CDR3 runs 14 residues. Trimming pared 3 bases from V and 6 bases from J, leaving 15 bases between. Germline-derived CDR1 and CDR2 are SGHDT and YYEEEE. Profiling relied on immunoSEQ multiplex PCR, and the TCRdb table lists in-frame clones only, not all of them. The table shows roughly 97,000 clones, with about 96% occurring only once. The chain couples TRBV5-6 to TRBJ1-1, with a possible D match to TRBD1 (6 bases). The sequencing sample was made of T cells isolated from PBMCs. This clonotype was sampled from a human donor in good health. As DNA, the CDR3 is TGTGCCAGCAGCTCAACAGGGAAAGGGGCTGAAGCTTTCTTT. Amino acid sequence: CASSSTGKGAEAFF.